This T cell receptor beta chain stems from a study of CD4 and CD8 cells across lung adenocarcinoma regions. V lost 6 bases to trimming and J lost 10 bases; unmatched junction nucleotides: 8. There are 13 residues in the CDR3. Looked up from germline, CDR1 is MRHNA and CDR2 is SNTAGT. Localized lung adenocarcinoma, a non-small cell lung cancer, affected the donors. TCRdb re-analysed the PCR reads in MiXCR, keeping a single row per CDR3 protein. The table lists roughly 18,000 distinct CDR3 sequences, roughly 51% of them singletons. The V and J genes are TRBV6-4 and TRBJ2-1; TRBD1 aligns across 8 bases. This receptor was obtained from a female donor with lung adenocarcinoma. The CD4 and CD8 labels of this study may be unreliable. The sample was CD8+ T cells from the center of a lung tumor. The CDR3 bases are TGTGCCAGCAGGGGGGACAGGTCTTGGGAGCAGTTCTTC. This encodes CASRGDRSWEQFF.